This T cell receptor (beta chain) was observed in a study of T cells in AML relapse after transplant (dated by TCRdb to about 2019). Regarding the complete study: The remission controls were clinically matched patients who stayed in long-term complete remission and had follow-up of more than 3 years. The remission samples were bone marrow taken about 1 year after HSCT from patients who stayed in complete remission. This retrospective study examined inhibitory receptor expression and TCR repertoires of bone marrow T cells in patients who received allogeneic HSCT for myeloid malignancy. What the authors observed across the whole study: The TCR repertoire comparisons were based on very few samples, with only three individuals in each group for unsorted bone marrow.

The library came from PCR. A modified RACE PCR protocol, rather than multiplex PCR, was used to amplify TCR alpha and beta chains from RNA. Libraries were sequenced on an Illumina MiSeq, and raw reads were demultiplexed according to sample-specific barcode combinations. The study's processing was this. MiXCR software was used to identify TCR clonotypes from the sequencing reads. The public reads were reanalyzed by TCRdb: fastp trimming at Q25, MiXCR alignment, in-frame beta chains only. All rows with the same CDR3 protein become a single entry with the most common DNA and genes. The V and J calls come from TCRdb's annotation, not from the publication. The sample yields about 1,500 distinct CDR3 sequences; approximately 6.3% were counted once. The ten largest clones represent about 46% of the sample. At the junction V is shortened by 7 bases and J by 0 bases; bases outside the gene matches: 20. Including the terminal cysteine and phenylalanine, the CDR3 comprises 22 residues. Just CDR3 DNA is preserved here, 66 bases in frame from base 1.

This clonotype was counted ten times or more. The clone's antigen remains unknown. Base qualities are not at hand, and no much larger clone is one base apart. The sequences come from bone marrow, either the whole sample or a sorted T cell fraction (not recorded which), collected in complete remission. Here the chain combines TRBV12-3 or TRBV12-4 and TRBJ2-2; TRBD2 lines up with 13 middle nucleotides. This clonotype was obtained from a human donor who had a stem cell transplant for acute myeloid leukemia. Some T cells present after a transplant may be cells of the graft donor. For the CDR3, the sequence is CASKNLRLAGGNRFANTGELFF. The DNA reads as follows: TGTGCCAGCAAGAACCTTAGACTAGCGGGAGGAAACCGGTTCGCGAACACCGGGGAGCTGTTTTTT.